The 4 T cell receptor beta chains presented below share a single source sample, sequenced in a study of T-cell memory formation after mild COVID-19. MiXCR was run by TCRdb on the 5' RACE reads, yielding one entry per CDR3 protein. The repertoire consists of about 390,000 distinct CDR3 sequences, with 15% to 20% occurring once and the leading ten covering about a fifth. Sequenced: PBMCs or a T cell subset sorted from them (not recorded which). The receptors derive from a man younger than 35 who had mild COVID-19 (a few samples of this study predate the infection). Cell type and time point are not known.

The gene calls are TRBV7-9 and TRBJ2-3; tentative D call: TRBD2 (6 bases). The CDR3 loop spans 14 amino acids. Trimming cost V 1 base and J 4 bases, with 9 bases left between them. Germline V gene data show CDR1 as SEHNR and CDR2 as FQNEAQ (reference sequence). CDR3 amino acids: CASSLGWGADTQYF. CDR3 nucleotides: TGTGCCAGCAGCTTAGGTTGGGGGGCAGATACGCAGTATTTT.

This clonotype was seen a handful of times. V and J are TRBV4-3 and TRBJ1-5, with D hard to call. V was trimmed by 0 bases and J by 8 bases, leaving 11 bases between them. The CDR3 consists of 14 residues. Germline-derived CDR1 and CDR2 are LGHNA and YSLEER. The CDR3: CASSQDQEGKPQHF. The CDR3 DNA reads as TGCGCCAGCAGCCAAGATCAGGAGGGAAAGCCCCAGCATTTT.

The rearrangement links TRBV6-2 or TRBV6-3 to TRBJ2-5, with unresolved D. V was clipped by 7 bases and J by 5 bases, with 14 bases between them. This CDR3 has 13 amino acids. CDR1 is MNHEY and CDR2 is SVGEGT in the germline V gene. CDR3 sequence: CASTYGAAETQYF. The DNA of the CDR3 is TGTGCCAGCACCTACGGAGCTGCCGAGACCCAGTACTTC.

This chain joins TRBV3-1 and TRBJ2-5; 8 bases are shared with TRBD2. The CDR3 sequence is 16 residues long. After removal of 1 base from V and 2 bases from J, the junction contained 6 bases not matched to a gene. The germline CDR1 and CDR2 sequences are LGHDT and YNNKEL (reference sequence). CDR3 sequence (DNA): TGTGCCAGCAGCCAAGGACCGGGACTAGAACAAGAGACCCAGTACTTC. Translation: CASSQGPGLEQETQYF.